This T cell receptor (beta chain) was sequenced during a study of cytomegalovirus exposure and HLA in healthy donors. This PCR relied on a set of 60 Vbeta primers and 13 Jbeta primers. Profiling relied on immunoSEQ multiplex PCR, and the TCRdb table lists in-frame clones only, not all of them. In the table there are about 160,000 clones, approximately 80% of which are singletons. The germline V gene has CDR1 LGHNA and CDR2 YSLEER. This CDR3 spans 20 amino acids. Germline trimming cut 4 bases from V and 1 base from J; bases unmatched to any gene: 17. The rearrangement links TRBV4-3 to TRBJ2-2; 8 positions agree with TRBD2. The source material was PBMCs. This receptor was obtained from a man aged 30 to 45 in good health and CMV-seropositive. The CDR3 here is CASSRPGIGAGGRNTGELFF. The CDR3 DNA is TGCGCCAGCAGCCGCCCTGGGATAGGGGCGGGGGGCCGGAACACCGGGGAGCTGTTTTTT.